These 21 T cell receptor beta chains were all obtained from the same sample, sequenced in a study of siplizumab effects on memory and regulatory T cells (dated by TCRdb to about 2019). Libraries were prepared through the immunoSEQ multiplex PCR assay. The immuneACCESS repertoire file appears here via TCRdb, limited to in-frame rearrangements. These files lack a portion of the clones; in checked studies, under half of the deficit traces to unresolved V genes, and the cause of the others is not known. For this sample there are roughly 100,000 clones; more than 85% appear just once. The ten largest make up approximately 5.9% of the sample. Sequences were obtained from CD8+ T cells sorted from blood. The receptors were sampled from a human donor in good health.

This clone has just a few counts. The rearrangement joins TRBV7-2 to TRBJ2-7, with D perhaps matching TRBD2 (5 bases). This CDR3 region has 12 residues. V lost 2 bases to trimming and J lost 5 bases, with 7 bases between them. Germline assignment: CDR1 SGHTA and CDR2 FQGNSA. CDR3 coding DNA: TGTGCCAGCAGCTTAAGAGGGCACGAGCAGTACTTC. Amino acid sequence: CASSLRGHEQYF.

The J gene is TRBJ2-2, the V gene TRBV27; D is ambiguous. The CDR3 totals 15 residues. Germline V gives CDR1 MNHEY, CDR2 SMNVEV (reference sequence). Trimming stripped 2 bases from V and 6 bases from J, with 13 bases between. The CDR3 DNA reads as TGTGCCAGCAGTTTAATTGAAGGGTATGCCGGGGAGCTGTTTTTT. Amino acid sequence: CASSLIEGYAGELFF.

The chain carries TRBV6-5 and TRBJ1-2, with D perhaps matching TRBD1 (5 bases). CDR1 MNHEY and CDR2 SVGAGI come from the germline V gene. V was trimmed by 2 bases and J by 7 bases, leaving 11 bases between them. The CDR3 is 13 amino acids. This chain's CDR3 is CASSYESGAGYTF. The CDR3 DNA sequence: TGTGCCAGCAGTTACGAATCCGGGGCTGGCTACACCTTC.

This rearrangement joins TRBV11-2 to TRBJ2-3, with a possible D match to TRBD2 (6 bases). CDR1 and CDR2 (germline): SGHAT, FQNNGV. This CDR3 has 17 residues. The germline V and J ends were trimmed by 6 bases and 1 base, with 20 bases remaining between them. For the CDR3, the DNA is TGTGCCAGCAGACTATTTACCGGGGAGCGGGGCACAGATACGCAGTATTTT. Translation: CASRLFTGERGTDTQYF.

The chain combines TRBV4-1 with TRBJ1-6, with D possibly being TRBD1 (6 bases). The CDR3 is 16 residues long. V gave up 0 bases and J gave up 6 bases, with 12 bases separating them. The V gene's germline CDR1 is MGHRA and CDR2 YSYEKL. CDR3 amino acids: CASSQETGRGNSPLHF. The CDR3 nucleotides are TGCGCCAGCAGCCAAGAAACGGGCAGGGGTAATTCACCCCTCCACTTT.

In its sample, this clone was seen once. This sequence joins TRBV7-9 and TRBJ2-1; D is unresolved. CDR1 is SEHNR, CDR2 FQNEAQ, per germline (reference sequence). The CDR3 consists of 13 residues. The ends were cut back, 3 bases at V and 12 bases at J, with 15 bases in the middle. The CDR3 loop reads CASSFTDPRLQFF. Here the CDR3 DNA reads TGTGCCAGCAGCTTTACAGACCCCCGGCTGCAGTTCTTC.

The rearrangement uses TRBV5-6 and TRBJ2-5; tentative D call: TRBD2 (6 bases). Germline V gene lookup returns CDR1 SGHDT and CDR2 YYEEEE. The ends were cut back, 6 bases at V and 4 bases at J, with 16 bases in the middle. The CDR3 has 14 amino acids. The CDR3 coding sequence is TGTGCCAGCATCGAAACTGTGGGGGGAGAGACCCAGTACTTC. Protein: CASIETVGGETQYF. The full variable domain, its missing parts supplied by reference TRBV5-6 and TRBJ2-5, is DAGVTQSPTHLIKTRGQQVTLRCSPKSGHDTVSWYQQALGQGPQFIFQYYEEEERQRGNFPDRFSGHQFPNYSSELNVNALLLGDSALYLCASIETVGGETQYFGPGTRLLVL.

The rearrangement uses TRBV6-1 and TRBJ2-7, with TRBD2 matching 7 bases. V was pared by 2 bases and J by 2 bases, with 9 bases of the junction left unmatched. Germline V gene sequence: CDR1 MNHNS, CDR2 SASEGT. This CDR3 has 16 residues. The CDR3 region is CASSEPGEGLAYEQYF. CDR3 nucleotide sequence: TGTGCCAGCAGTGAACCCGGGGAGGGGCTGGCCTACGAGCAGTACTTC.

J is TRBJ2-5 and V is TRBV7-6; 9 nucleotides line up with TRBD1. This CDR3 contains 16 residues. With V trimmed by 6 bases and J by 2 bases, 10 bases remained unmatched. Per germline, CDR1 SGHVS and CDR2 FNYEAQ. The CDR3 sequence is CASSHSTGGGQETQYF. Here the CDR3 DNA reads TGTGCCAGCAGTCACTCGACAGGGGGTGGACAAGAGACCCAGTACTTC.

The V gene is TRBV7-9, the J gene TRBJ2-1; 9 nucleotides agree with TRBD2. The CDR3 has 17 residues. Germline-derived CDR1 and CDR2 are SEHNR and FQNEAQ (reference sequence). The V segment lost 3 bases and the J segment 9 bases; nucleotides outside the gene matches: 15. The CDR3 nucleotides are TGTGCCAGCAGCTTTGCTAGCGGGGTCAAATTAGGTGGTGAGCAGTTCTTC. It translates to CASSFASGVKLGGEQFF. The entire variable domain, with the rest obtained from reference TRBV7-9 and TRBJ2-1, is as follows: DTGVSQNPRHKITKRGQNVTFRCDPISEHNRLYWYRQTLGQGPEFLTYFQNEAQLEKSRLLSDRFSAERPKGSFSTLEIQRTEQGDSAMYLCASSFASGVKLGGEQFFGPGTRLTVL.

The chain employs TRBV4-1 and TRBJ1-2; tentative D call: TRBD1 (5 bases). Germline-derived CDR1 and CDR2 are MGHRA and YSYEKL. The CDR3 length is 14 residues. Trimming removed 4 bases at V and 4 bases at J, with 13 bases between. The DNA of the CDR3 is TGCGCCAGCAGCCCGGGACCGGAGGGCTATGGCTACACCTTC. Its protein is CASSPGPEGYGYTF.

Details on this clone: The same CDR3 arises from other DNA sequences in this sample as well. The chain carries TRBV7-3 and TRBJ2-3; 10 bases match TRBD2. Germline V gene lookup returns CDR1 SGHTA and CDR2 FQGTGA. Trimming removed 5 bases from V and 4 bases from J; junction bases left unmatched: 6. The CDR3 has 15 residues. CDR3 sequence reads: CASSPSGGASDTQYF. The CDR3 DNA follows: TGTGCCAGCAGCCCCAGCGGGGGGGCCTCAGATACGCAGTATTTT.

This chain links TRBV19 with TRBJ1-1, with 9 bases lining up with TRBD1. The germline gives CDR1 LNHDA, CDR2 SQIVND (reference sequence). V was pared by 6 bases and J by 4 bases, with 3 bases of the junction left unmatched. This CDR3 region has 13 residues. The CDR3 nucleotides read TGTGCCAGTAGCACAGGGGGCGGCACTGAAGCTTTCTTT. Protein: CASSTGGGTEAFF.

This chain connects TRBV18 to TRBJ1-2; TRBD1 matches 11 bases. The CDR3 is made up of 18 amino acids. The junction had 9 bases not matched to a gene; V was cut back by 0 bases and J by 3 bases. Germline V gene sequence: CDR1 KGHSH, CDR2 LQKENI. CDR3 in DNA: TGTGCCAGCTCACCACCGCCCCGGGACAGGGGGATCTACTATGGCTACACCTTC. It yields the protein CASSPPPRDRGIYYGYTF.

The CDR3 region has the DNA TGCGCCAGCAAGCCGGGACTTAGCTCCTACGAGCAGTACTTC. Its translation: CASKPGLSSYEQYF. This sequence joins TRBV4-3 and TRBJ2-7; a possible D gene is TRBD2 (6 bases). CDR3 size: 14 residues. Germline CDR1 reads LGHNA; CDR2 reads YSLEER. Trimming removed 7 bases from V and 0 bases from J, with 13 bases in between.

The chain employs TRBV13 and TRBJ2-7, with D perhaps being TRBD1 or TRBD2 (5 bases each). The CDR3 sequence is 13 residues long. V lost 5 bases and J lost 6, with 14 bases in between. Germline V gene sequence: CDR1 PRHDT, CDR2 FYEKMQ (reference sequence). The CDR3 DNA is TGTGCCAGCAGCGCCGGTTTTGGGGGCGAGCAGTACTTC. Its translation is CASSAGFGGEQYF.

The rearrangement links TRBV11-2 to TRBJ2-1, with 10 bases identical to TRBD2. Germline V gene data show CDR1 as SGHAT and CDR2 as FQNNGV. V lost 6 bases and J lost 7; bases outside the gene matches: 9. The CDR3 runs 15 residues. In DNA form, the CDR3 reads TGTGCCAGCAGAGGACTAGCGGAAACCAAGAATGAGCAGTTCTTC. This sequence encodes CASRGLAETKNEQFF.

The chain uses TRBV30 and TRBJ1-2; D unresolved. The germline gives CDR1 GTSNPN, CDR2 SVGIG (reference sequence). Trimming left V 1 base short and J 6 bases short, with 12 bases between. The CDR3 contains 13 residues. CDR3 sequence: CAWSATASDGYTF. The CDR3 DNA reads TGTGCCTGGAGTGCAACGGCAAGTGATGGCTACACCTTC.

The gene calls are TRBV7-8 and TRBJ2-7, with 8 bases identical to TRBD1. J gave up 0 bases and V 2 bases, and 9 bases lay outside the gene matches. The CDR3 loop spans 17 amino acids. In germline, CDR1 is SGHVS, CDR2 FQNEAQ. CDR3 residues: CASSLPGQAPSSYEQYF. CDR3 DNA sequence: TGTGCCAGCAGCTTACCGGGACAGGCTCCGAGCTCCTACGAGCAGTACTTC.

This chain links TRBV30 with TRBJ2-7; TRBD1 matches 8 bases. Germline trimming cut 5 bases from V and 1 base from J; bases unmatched to any gene: 13. The CDR3 runs to 16 residues. CDR1 is GTSNPN and CDR2 is SVGIG in the germline V gene (reference sequence). This CDR3 is CAWAPGDRSFSYEQYF. In nucleotides, the CDR3 is TGTGCCTGGGCGCCGGGGGACAGGTCCTTTTCCTACGAGCAGTACTTC.

This clone was recorded once. The chain employs TRBV29-1 and TRBJ2-7; D is perhaps TRBD1 (5 bases). This CDR3 region has 14 residues. Germline V CDR1 and CDR2: SQVTM, ANQGSEA. Trimming pared 4 bases from V and 1 base from J, leaving 14 bases between. The CDR3 protein is CSVVPTRASYEQYF. For the CDR3, the DNA is TGCAGCGTTGTCCCTACCAGGGCATCCTACGAGCAGTACTTC.